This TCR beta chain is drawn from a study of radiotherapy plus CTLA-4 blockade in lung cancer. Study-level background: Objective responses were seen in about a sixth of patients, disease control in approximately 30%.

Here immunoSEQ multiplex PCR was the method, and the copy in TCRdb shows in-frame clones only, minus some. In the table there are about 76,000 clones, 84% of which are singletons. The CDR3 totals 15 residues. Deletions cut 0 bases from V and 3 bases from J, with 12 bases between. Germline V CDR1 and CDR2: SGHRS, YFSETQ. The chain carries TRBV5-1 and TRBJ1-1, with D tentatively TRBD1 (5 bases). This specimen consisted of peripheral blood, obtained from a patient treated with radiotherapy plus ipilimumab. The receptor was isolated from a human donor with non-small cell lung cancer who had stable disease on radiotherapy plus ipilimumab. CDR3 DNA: TGCGCCAGCAGCTTGGAGGCCTGGGGGGACACTGAAGCTTTCTTT. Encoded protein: CASSLEAWGDTEAFF.